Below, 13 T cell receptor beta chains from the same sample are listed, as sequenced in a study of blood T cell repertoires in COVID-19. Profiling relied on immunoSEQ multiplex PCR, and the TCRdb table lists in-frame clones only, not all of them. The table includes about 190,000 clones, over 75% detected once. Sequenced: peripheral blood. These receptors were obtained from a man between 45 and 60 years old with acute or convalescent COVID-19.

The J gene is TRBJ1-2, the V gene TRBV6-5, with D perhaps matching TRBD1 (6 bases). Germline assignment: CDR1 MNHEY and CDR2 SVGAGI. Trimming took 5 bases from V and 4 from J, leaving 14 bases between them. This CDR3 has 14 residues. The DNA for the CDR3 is TGTGCCAGCAGTAGACCCGGGGGGGCCTATGGCTACACCTTC. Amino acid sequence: CASSRPGGAYGYTF.

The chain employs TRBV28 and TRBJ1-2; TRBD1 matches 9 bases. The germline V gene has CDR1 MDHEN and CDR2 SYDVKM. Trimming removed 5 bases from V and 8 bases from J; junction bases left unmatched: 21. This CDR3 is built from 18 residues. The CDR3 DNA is TGTGCCAGCAGTGCCGCGGGGGACAGGGAAGTTTCTGCGGGAGGCTACACCTTC. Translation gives CASSAAGDREVSAGGYTF.

CDR3 sequence reads: CSASNTGQGALSGELFF. Here the CDR3 DNA reads TGCAGTGCTAGTAACACGGGACAGGGGGCTTTATCCGGGGAGCTGTTTTTT. The rearrangement uses TRBV20-1 and TRBJ2-2; TRBD1 matches 12 bases. The V segment lost 3 bases and the J segment 6 bases; nucleotides outside the gene matches: 11. Germline-derived CDR1 and CDR2 are DFQATT and SNEGSKA (reference sequence). The CDR3 sequence is 17 residues long.

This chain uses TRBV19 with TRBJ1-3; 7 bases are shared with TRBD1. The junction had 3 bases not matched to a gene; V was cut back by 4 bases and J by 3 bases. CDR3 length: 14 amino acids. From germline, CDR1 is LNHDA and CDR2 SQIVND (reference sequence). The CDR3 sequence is CASSRDRVGNTIYF. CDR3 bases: TGTGCCAGTAGTAGAGACAGGGTTGGAAACACCATATATTTT. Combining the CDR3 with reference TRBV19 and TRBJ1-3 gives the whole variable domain DGGITQSPKYLFRKEGQNVTLSCEQNLNHDAMYWYRQDPGQGLRLIYYSQIVNDFQKGDIAEGYSVSREKKESFPLTVTSAQKNPTAFYLCASSRDRVGNTIYFGEGSWLTVV.

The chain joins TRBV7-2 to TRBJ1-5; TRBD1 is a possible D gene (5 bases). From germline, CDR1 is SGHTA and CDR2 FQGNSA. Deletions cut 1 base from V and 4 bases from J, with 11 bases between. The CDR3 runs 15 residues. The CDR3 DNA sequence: TGTGCCAGCAGCTTAGTGGGGCAGTGGAATCAGCCCCAGCATTTT. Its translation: CASSLVGQWNQPQHF.

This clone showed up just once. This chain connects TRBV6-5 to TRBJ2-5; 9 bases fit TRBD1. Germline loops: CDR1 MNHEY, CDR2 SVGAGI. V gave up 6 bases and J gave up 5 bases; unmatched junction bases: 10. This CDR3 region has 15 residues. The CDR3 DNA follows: TGTGCCAGCAGCCGCACCGGGACAGGGATTGAGACCCAGTACTTC. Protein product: CASSRTGTGIETQYF.

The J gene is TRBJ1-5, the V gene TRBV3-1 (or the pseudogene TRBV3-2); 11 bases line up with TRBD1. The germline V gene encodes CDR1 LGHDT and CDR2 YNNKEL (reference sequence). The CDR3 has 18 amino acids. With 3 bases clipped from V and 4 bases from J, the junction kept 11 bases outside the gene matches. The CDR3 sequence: CASSHRFPGTGGNQPQHF. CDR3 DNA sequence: TGTGCCAGCAGCCACCGATTCCCCGGGACAGGGGGAAATCAGCCCCAGCATTTT.

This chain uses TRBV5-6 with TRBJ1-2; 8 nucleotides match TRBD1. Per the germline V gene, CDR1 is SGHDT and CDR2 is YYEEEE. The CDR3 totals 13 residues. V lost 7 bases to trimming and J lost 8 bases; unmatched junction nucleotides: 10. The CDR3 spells CASGVTGVSGYTF. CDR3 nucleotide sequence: TGTGCCAGCGGAGTGACAGGGGTCTCGGGCTACACCTTC.

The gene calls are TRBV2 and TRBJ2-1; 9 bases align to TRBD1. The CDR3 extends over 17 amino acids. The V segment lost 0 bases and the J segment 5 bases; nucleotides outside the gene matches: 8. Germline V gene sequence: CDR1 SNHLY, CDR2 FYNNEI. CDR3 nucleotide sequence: TGTGCCAGCAGTGAAGCGGGCGGGACAGGGCGGAACAATGAGCAGTTCTTC. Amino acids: CASSEAGGTGRNNEQFF.

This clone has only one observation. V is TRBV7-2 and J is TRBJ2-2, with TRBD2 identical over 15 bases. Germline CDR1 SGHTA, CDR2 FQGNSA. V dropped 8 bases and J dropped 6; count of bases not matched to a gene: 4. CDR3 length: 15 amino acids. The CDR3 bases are TGTGCCAGCGGGGGGACTAGCGGGAGGCCCGGGGAGCTGTTTTTT. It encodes CASGGTSGRPGELFF.

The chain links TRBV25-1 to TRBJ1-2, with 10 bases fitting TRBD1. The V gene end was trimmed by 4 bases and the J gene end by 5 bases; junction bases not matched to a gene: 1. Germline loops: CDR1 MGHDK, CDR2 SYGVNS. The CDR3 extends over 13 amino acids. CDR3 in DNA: TGTGCCAGCAGTGGGGGACAGGGGTATGGCTACACCTTC. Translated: CASSGGQGYGYTF.

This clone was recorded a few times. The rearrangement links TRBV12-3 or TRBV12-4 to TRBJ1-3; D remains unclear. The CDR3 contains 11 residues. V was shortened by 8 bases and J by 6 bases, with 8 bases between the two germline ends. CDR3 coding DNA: TGTGCCAGCGGCCATCCAAACACCATATATTTT. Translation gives CASGHPNTIYF.

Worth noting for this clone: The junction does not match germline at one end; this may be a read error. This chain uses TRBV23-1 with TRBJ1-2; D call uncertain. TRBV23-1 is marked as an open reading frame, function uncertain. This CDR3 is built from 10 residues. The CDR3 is CASKSRYPRF. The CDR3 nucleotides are TGCGCCAGCAAGAGTAGATACCCTCGCTTC.